These 23 T cell receptor beta chains share one sample of origin, sequenced in a study of cytomegalovirus exposure and HLA in healthy donors. The primer mix had 60 Vbeta and 13 Jbeta primers. The method was immunoSEQ multiplex PCR; TCRdb's version includes in-frame clones alone and lacks a portion of them. Among around 140,000 clones listed, approximately 79% were seen once. Sequences were obtained from PBMCs. The receptors were gathered from a man in his forties or fifties in good health and CMV-seropositive.

The V gene is TRBV10-1, the J gene TRBJ2-2; the D gene is possibly TRBD1 (6 bases). V was cut by 6 bases and J by 4 bases, with 9 bases left in between. The CDR3 spans 13 residues. Looked up from germline, CDR1 is WNHNN and CDR2 is SYGVQD (reference sequence). CDR3 amino acids: CASSGQRTGELFF. The CDR3 DNA is TGCGCCAGCAGCGGACAGCGCACCGGGGAGCTGTTTTTT.

CDR3 nucleotides: TGCAGCGTTGAAGATCGGCTGGCAGGCGAGGGCGGCTACACCTTC. This gives the protein CSVEDRLAGEGGYTF. The genes are TRBV29-1 and TRBJ1-2; D remains unclear. Germline CDR1 reads SQVTM; CDR2 reads ANQGSEA. V lost 0 bases and J 8 bases, leaving 19 bases between the germline ends. The CDR3 covers 15 residues.

The chain uses TRBV29-1 and TRBJ2-2; D might be TRBD1 (7 bases). Trimming removed 0 bases at V and 5 bases at J, with 13 bases between. CDR1 SQVTM and CDR2 ANQGSEA come from the germline V gene. There are 15 residues in the CDR3. The CDR3 DNA is TGCAGCGTTGAAGATTCAGGGGGGCGTACCGGGGAGCTGTTTTTT. It translates to CSVEDSGGRTGELFF.

As regards this clone: Sequence at one end of the junction differs from germline and may be a read error. The chain's CDR3 is CASSLGPEAGELFF. The CDR3 coding sequence is TGTGCTAGCAGCTTAGGTCCGGAGGCCGGGGAGCTGTTTTTT. This chain links TRBV7-7 with TRBJ2-2; D is perhaps TRBD2 (5 bases). This CDR3 is built from 14 residues. CDR1 and CDR2 (germline): SSHAT, FNYEAQ (reference sequence).

This sequence joins TRBV7-2 and TRBJ2-5; 7 bases are a match to TRBD2. The CDR3 totals 15 residues. Per germline, CDR1 SGHTA and CDR2 FQGNSA. V lost 4 bases and J lost 4; bases outside the gene matches: 9. CDR3 in DNA: TGTGCCAGCAGCTATTATAATGGACTAGGAGAGACCCAGTACTTC. It translates to CASSYYNGLGETQYF.

This clone showed up just once. J is TRBJ2-7 and V is TRBV15, with D perhaps matching TRBD2 (6 bases). CDR1 and CDR2 (germline): LNHNV, YYDKDF (reference sequence). This CDR3 spans 16 amino acids. With 5 bases removed from V and 0 bases from J, the gap between germline ends came to 17 bases. The CDR3, as DNA: TGTGCCACCAGCCCCCGGCGGGACTTCCTCTCCTACGAGCAGTACTTC. Translation gives CATSPRRDFLSYEQYF.

The chain links TRBV18 to TRBJ2-7, with a weak D call TRBD2 (6 bases). Trimming pared 6 bases from V and 1 base from J, leaving 16 bases between. This CDR3 has 15 residues. Germline CDR1 KGHSH, CDR2 LQKENI. CDR3 loop: CASSPTEGASYEQYF. The CDR3 coding sequence is TGTGCCAGCTCTCCCACGGAGGGCGCATCCTACGAGCAGTACTTC.

This sequence joins TRBV4-3 and TRBJ1-2; no clear D. The CDR3 runs to 14 residues. V was pared by 1 base and J by 3 bases, with 9 bases between. Germline values: CDR1 LGHNA, CDR2 YSLEER. The CDR3 reads CASSQVEAHYGYTF. In DNA form, the CDR3 reads TGCGCCAGCAGCCAAGTGGAGGCTCACTATGGCTACACCTTC.

This rearrangement joins TRBV7-3 to TRBJ1-2; TRBD1 is a possible D gene (6 bases). V gave up 5 bases and J gave up 4 bases, with 17 bases separating them. Germline CDR1 reads SGHTA; CDR2 reads FQGTGA. The length of the CDR3 is 15 residues. DNA for the CDR3: TGTGCCAGCAGCCCCACGGGGGGGCAGGGCTATGGCTACACCTTC. This gives the protein CASSPTGGQGYGYTF.

This clone turned up a few times. The CDR3 sequence: CASGDRGAKNIQYF. As DNA, the CDR3 is TGTGCCAGCGGCGACAGGGGCGCCAAAAACATTCAGTACTTC. This rearrangement joins TRBV2 to TRBJ2-4; 8 bases agree with TRBD1. CDR1 is SNHLY, CDR2 FYNNEI, per germline. The CDR3 consists of 14 residues. The V segment lost 8 bases and the J segment 1 base; nucleotides outside the gene matches: 4.

A few counts support this clone. The rearrangement links TRBV18 to TRBJ1-2; the D is unclear. CDR3 length equals 15 residues. CDR1 is KGHSH, CDR2 LQKENI, per germline. Trimming took 5 bases from V and 4 from J, leaving 17 bases between them. In DNA, the CDR3 is TGTGCCAGCTCAGTAGTCGATTCCTCCGCCTATGGCTACACCTTC. This translates into CASSVVDSSAYGYTF.

V is TRBV7-2 and J is TRBJ2-1, with D maybe TRBD2 (6 bases). CDR1 SGHTA and CDR2 FQGNSA come from the germline V gene. Trimming took 3 bases from V and 9 from J, leaving 15 bases between them. The CDR3 runs to 14 residues. The CDR3 here is CASSFPRERAEQFF. CDR3 nucleotide sequence: TGTGCCAGCAGCTTCCCTCGGGAGAGGGCTGAGCAGTTCTTC.

V gene TRBV5-1 combines with J gene TRBJ2-3, with a possible D match to TRBD2 (5 bases). This CDR3 has 13 amino acids. Trimming cost V 4 bases and J 5 bases, with 11 bases left between them. CDR1 is SGHRS and CDR2 is YFSETQ in the germline V gene. The CDR3 here is CASSPGREDTQYF. DNA of the CDR3: TGCGCCAGCAGCCCCGGACGGGAAGATACGCAGTATTTT.

The table lists this clone with a few counts. The V gene is TRBV6-6, the J gene TRBJ1-1; 10 bases match TRBD1. The CDR3 has 15 residues. The ends lost 6 bases at V and 1 base at J; junction bases unmatched: 5. Germline V CDR1 and CDR2: MNHNY, SVGAGI (reference sequence). CDR3 amino acids: CASSKGQGKNTEAFF. In nucleotides, the CDR3 is TGTGCCAGCAGCAAGGGACAGGGGAAGAACACTGAAGCTTTCTTT.

The sample holds one count of this clone. This chain connects TRBV7-2 to TRBJ1-2; D gene ambiguous. Deletions cut 6 bases from V and 6 bases from J, with 5 bases between. The germline V gene has CDR1 SGHTA and CDR2 FQGNSA. This CDR3 is 10 amino acids long. For the CDR3, the DNA is TGTGCCAGCAGGGAGGATGGCTACACCTTC. Translation: CASREDGYTF.

The chain uses TRBV6-4 and TRBJ2-5; no reliable D call. The CDR3 extends over 15 amino acids. Germline CDR1 and CDR2: MRHNA and SNTAGT. The ends were cut back, 6 bases at V and 0 bases at J, with 14 bases in the middle. Here the CDR3 DNA reads TGTGCCAGCAGCGTACCCTCTAGTAACCAAGAGACCCAGTACTTC. Protein sequence: CASSVPSSNQETQYF.

The genes are TRBV15 and TRBJ2-7, with 9 bases lining up with TRBD2. The germline gives CDR1 LNHNV, CDR2 YYDKDF (reference sequence). Germline trimming cut 0 bases from V and 4 bases from J; bases unmatched to any gene: 10. CDR3 length: 17 residues. In DNA form, the CDR3 reads TGTGCCACCAGCAGAGATAGGTCGTCTAGCGGGAAATACGAGCAGTACTTC. It encodes CATSRDRSSSGKYEQYF.

This chain links TRBV9 with TRBJ2-5; 11 nucleotides line up with TRBD2. Judging by the DNA end, TRBJ2-7 fits better; the J call may be wrong. Germline V gene lookup returns CDR1 SGDLS and CDR2 YYNGEE. The CDR3 consists of 16 residues. CDR3 region: CASSVAGLAGSYEQYF. CDR3 sequence (DNA): TGTGCCAGCAGCGTAGCTGGACTAGCGGGCTCCTACGAGCAGTACTTC.

J is TRBJ1-1 and V is TRBV5-1, with D perhaps TRBD1 (5 bases). In germline, CDR1 is SGHRS, CDR2 YFSETQ. The CDR3 is 16 amino acids. V lost 3 bases and J lost 0, with 15 bases in between. This CDR3 is CASSSGDAGMNTEAFF. The CDR3 DNA follows: TGCGCCAGCAGCTCCGGGGACGCGGGGATGAACACTGAAGCTTTCTTT.

This clone occurred a few times. The gene calls are TRBV7-9 and TRBJ2-1; TRBD2 aligns across 10 bases. There are 14 residues in the CDR3. Germline V gene sequence: CDR1 SEHNR, CDR2 FQNEAQ (reference sequence). Trimming took 3 bases from V and 15 from J; bases not matched to a gene: 11. CDR3 in amino acids: CASSFRLQREGVFF. The CDR3 bases are TGTGCCAGCAGCTTCCGACTACAGCGGGAGGGGGTGTTCTTC.

This chain uses TRBV7-9 with TRBJ1-5, with D perhaps TRBD1 (6 bases). Trimming shortened V by 6 bases and J by 4 bases, and 13 bases separated the two germline ends. CDR1 and CDR2 (germline): SEHNR, FQNEAQ (reference sequence). The CDR3 contains 14 residues. The CDR3 DNA sequence: TGTGCCAGCAGTTCTAATACAGGGAATCAGCCCCAGCATTTT. Translating gives CASSSNTGNQPQHF.

This chain links TRBV20-1 with TRBJ2-1, with TRBD2 as a possible D gene (5 bases). Germline V gives CDR1 DFQATT, CDR2 SNEGSKA (reference sequence). The CDR3 is 10 amino acids. The V end lost 5 bases, the J end lost 10 bases, and 9 bases lay between the germline ends. The CDR3 loop is CSAWTHEQFF. CDR3 DNA: TGCAGTGCTTGGACTCACGAGCAGTTCTTC.

The rearrangement joins TRBV18 to TRBJ1-1; D perhaps matches TRBD1 (5 bases). Trimming left V 6 bases short and J 0 bases short, with 11 bases between. The germline V gene encodes CDR1 KGHSH and CDR2 LQKENI. CDR3 length: 14 amino acids. CDR3 region: CASSLDSMNTEAFF. Here the CDR3 DNA reads TGTGCCAGCTCTCTCGACAGCATGAACACTGAAGCTTTCTTT.